This T cell receptor beta chain was sequenced in a study of blood T cell repertoires in COVID-19. Clones were sequenced by immunoSEQ multiplex PCR, and TCRdb holds only the in-frame ones, with some missing. The sample lists roughly 700,000 clones, just under 90% occurring once. The J segment lost 4 bases and the V segment lost 4 bases, leaving 15 bases of the junction unmatched. Germline values: CDR1 SGDLS, CDR2 YYNGEE. The CDR3 covers 17 residues. This TCR was recovered from a young woman with acute or convalescent COVID-19. The genes are TRBV9 and TRBJ1-1, with 8 bases identical to TRBD1. The sample comprised peripheral blood. In DNA form, the CDR3 reads TGTGCCAGCAGCCTCTGGACAGGGTCTAGCCAAGCCACTGAAGCTTTCTTT. This gives the protein CASSLWTGSSQATEAFF.